These T cell receptor beta chains were read from a single sample in a study of T cell repertoires in cytomegalovirus infection. TCRdb independently ran MiXCR on the reads; one entry per CDR3 protein. The table includes around 630,000 distinct CDR3 sequences, 20% to 30% detected once. Material for sequencing was CD8+ T cells from PBMCs. These receptors came from a human donor in good health (CMV status not recorded). Some clones in this sample may be carry-over from other donors' samples. Each CDR3 is given with its conserved first and last residue. The D gene is left open where the match is weak. Size is omitted from some rows. Given values are once, few, many or a class for expanded clones.

d_gene: TRBD2
j_gene: TRBJ2-1
abundance: .
v_gene: TRBV5-6
CDR3aa: CASSALTSGGANEQFF
CDR3nt: TGTGCCAGCAGCGCCCTCACTAGCGGGGGGGCCAATGAGCAGTTCTTC

d_gene: .
j_gene: TRBJ2-1
abundance: few
v_gene: TRBV29-1
CDR3aa: CSVEDGEGAEQFF
CDR3nt: TGCAGCGTTGAAGATGGGGAGGGGGCAGAGCAGTTCTTC

d_gene: .
j_gene: TRBJ1-4
abundance: .
v_gene: TRBV20-1
CDR3aa: CSARDPSNEKLFF
CDR3nt: TGCAGTGCTAGAGATCCCTCTAATGAAAAACTGTTTTTT

d_gene: .
j_gene: TRBJ2-3
abundance: .
v_gene: TRBV7-2
CDR3aa: CASSLEEVFLYTDTQYF
CDR3nt: TGTGCCAGCAGCTTAGAAGAAGTGTTCCTTTACACAGATACGCAGTATTTT

d_gene: TRBD1
j_gene: TRBJ2-2
abundance: few
v_gene: TRBV2
CDR3aa: CASPRTGNTGELFF
CDR3nt: TGTGCCAGCCCGAGGACAGGGAACACCGGGGAGCTGTTTTTT

d_gene: .
j_gene: TRBJ2-2
abundance: few
v_gene: TRBV29-1
CDR3aa: CSVVTQGGELFF
CDR3nt: TGCAGCGTTGTAACTCAAGGCGGGGAGCTGTTTTTT

d_gene: .
j_gene: TRBJ2-2
abundance: .
v_gene: TRBV29-1
CDR3aa: CSVENTGELFF
CDR3nt: TGCAGCGTCGAGAACACCGGGGAGCTGTTTTTT

d_gene: .
j_gene: TRBJ2-2
abundance: few
v_gene: TRBV7-6
CDR3aa: CASSPRGGGGELFF
CDR3nt: TGTGCCAGCAGCCCCCGAGGGGGTGGCGGGGAGCTGTTTTTT

d_gene: .
j_gene: TRBJ1-1
abundance: .
v_gene: TRBV12-5
CDR3aa: CASGLVAAMNTEAFF
CDR3nt: TGTGCTAGTGGTTTGGTAGCAGCAATGAACACTGAAGCTTTCTTT

d_gene: .
j_gene: TRBJ2-6
abundance: few
v_gene: TRBV6-2/TRBV6-3
CDR3aa: CASSYGGPAGANVLTF
CDR3nt: TGTGCCAGCAGTTACGGCGGTCCGGCTGGGGCCAACGTCCTGACTTTC

d_gene: .
j_gene: TRBJ2-2
abundance: .
v_gene: TRBV27
CDR3aa: CASSLWIPNTGELFF
CDR3nt: TGTGCCAGCAGTTTATGGATACCGAACACCGGGGAGCTGTTTTTT

d_gene: .
j_gene: TRBJ2-1
abundance: many
v_gene: TRBV28
CDR3aa: CASPPMPGTSYNEQFF
CDR3nt: TGTGCCAGCCCCCCGATGCCGGGTACCTCCTACAATGAGCAGTTCTTC

d_gene: .
j_gene: TRBJ2-3
abundance: few
v_gene: TRBV7-3
CDR3aa: CASSSFDYTDTQYF
CDR3nt: TGTGCCAGCAGCTCCTTCGACTACACAGATACGCAGTATTTT

d_gene: .
j_gene: TRBJ2-7
abundance: few
v_gene: TRBV20-1
CDR3aa: CSARVHGSSEQYF
CDR3nt: TGCAGTGCTAGAGTGCACGGCTCCTCCGAGCAGTACTTC

d_gene: .
j_gene: TRBJ2-1
abundance: few
v_gene: TRBV7-9
CDR3aa: CASSLGRRFYNEQFF
CDR3nt: TGTGCCAGCAGCTTGGGACGTCGCTTCTACAATGAGCAGTTCTTC

d_gene: .
j_gene: TRBJ2-2
abundance: .
v_gene: TRBV20-1
CDR3aa: CSARDLTGGELFF
CDR3nt: TGCAGTGCTAGAGATTTAACGGGCGGGGAGCTGTTTTTT

d_gene: .
j_gene: TRBJ2-3
abundance: few
v_gene: TRBV6-2/TRBV6-3
CDR3aa: CASSYSASRDTQYF
CDR3nt: TGTGCCAGCAGTTACTCCGCGTCGCGGGATACGCAGTATTTT

d_gene: .
j_gene: TRBJ1-1
abundance: many
v_gene: TRBV2
CDR3aa: CASSEAGALNTEAFF
CDR3nt: TGTGCCAGCAGTGAAGCCGGGGCATTGAACACTGAAGCTTTCTTT

d_gene: TRBD2
j_gene: TRBJ2-1
abundance: few
v_gene: TRBV6-2/TRBV6-3
CDR3aa: CASSLPSGGARMEQFF
CDR3nt: TGTGCCAGCAGCCTTCCTAGCGGGGGGGCCAGGATGGAGCAGTTCTTC

d_gene: TRBD1
j_gene: TRBJ2-7
abundance: many
v_gene: TRBV7-2
CDR3aa: CASSSWDRGLDEQYF
CDR3nt: TGTGCCAGCAGCTCCTGGGACAGGGGGCTCGACGAGCAGTACTTC

d_gene: .
j_gene: TRBJ2-3
abundance: .
v_gene: TRBV20-1
CDR3aa: CSAREVSNRVADTQYF
CDR3nt: TGCAGTGCTAGAGAAGTCTCGAACCGTGTTGCAGATACGCAGTATTTT